These 23 T cell receptor beta chains came from one sample sequenced in a study of beta chain features in type 1 diabetes. Sequenced material consisted of expressed TCRB transcripts (all of the isolated RNA was reverse transcribed). Measured with immunoSEQ multiplex PCR; TCRdb has only the in-frame clones, and not every one. The top ten hold roughly 0.56% of the sample, which has roughly 170,000 clones, around an eighth seen once. The sequencing input was central memory CD4+ T cells from blood. The receptors stem from a woman aged 18-35 years in good health.

This clone turned up a few times. V and J are TRBV7-2 and TRBJ1-1, with 8 positions matching TRBD1. V lost 3 bases and J lost 3; bases outside the gene matches: 3. The germline V gene has CDR1 SGHTA and CDR2 FQGNSA. CDR3 length: 14 residues. Written as DNA, the CDR3 is TGTGCCAGCAGCTTCCAACAGGGGGACACTGAAGCTTTCTTT. Translation gives CASSFQQGDTEAFF. Combining the CDR3 with reference TRBV7-2 and TRBJ1-1 gives the whole variable domain GAGVSQSPSNKVTEKGKDVELRCDPISGHTALYWYRQSLGQGLEFLIYFQGNSAPDKSGLPSDRFSAERTGGSVSTLTIQRTQQEDSAVYLCASSFQQGDTEAFFGQGTRLTVV.

A few counts support this clone. The chain combines TRBV5-1 with TRBJ2-1, with TRBD2 as a possible D gene (6 bases). The V end was cut by 4 bases, the J end by 1 base, with 9 bases between. The CDR3 is 14 residues long. CDR1 is SGHRS and CDR2 is YFSETQ in the germline V gene. The CDR3 nucleotides are TGCGCCAGCAGCGCTAGCGATTCCTACAATGAGCAGTTCTTC. This translates into CASSASDSYNEQFF. Based on the CDR3 plus reference TRBV5-1 and TRBJ2-1, the full variable domain is KAGVTQTPRYLIKTRGQQVTLSCSPISGHRSVSWYQQTPGQGLQFLFEYFSETQRNKGNFPGRFSGRQFSNSRSEMNVSTLELGDSALYLCASSASDSYNEQFFGPGTRLTVL.

This clone showed up just a few times. The gene calls are TRBV5-5 and TRBJ2-7, with D maybe TRBD1 (5 bases). CDR1 is SGHKS and CDR2 is YYEKEE in the germline V gene (reference sequence). V was clipped by 0 bases and J by 3 bases, with 16 bases between them. This CDR3 has 16 residues. As DNA, the CDR3 is TGTGCCAGCAGCTTGGCCACCAGGGTGGAGAGCTACGAGCAGTACTTC. This translates into CASSLATRVESYEQYF.

The chain is built from TRBV29-1 and TRBJ2-1; TRBD1 matches at 8 bases. V gave up 5 bases and J gave up 0 bases; unmatched junction bases: 12. This CDR3 is 17 amino acids long. Per the germline V gene, CDR1 is SQVTM and CDR2 is ANQGSEA. The CDR3 nucleotides are TGCAGCGTTCAAGGACAGGGAAAGGCTGGCTCCTACAATGAGCAGTTCTTC. This translates into CSVQGQGKAGSYNEQFF.

The CDR3 here is CASSFQGDQPQHF. CDR3 nucleotides: TGTGCCAGCAGCTTTCAAGGAGATCAGCCCCAGCATTTT. The rearrangement uses TRBV7-8 and TRBJ1-5; D ambiguous. Germline V gives CDR1 SGHVS, CDR2 FQNEAQ. Trimming pared 3 bases from V and 5 bases from J, leaving 8 bases between. The CDR3 runs to 13 residues.

The chain joins TRBV28 to TRBJ2-7, with TRBD1 matching over 7 bases. Germline V gene data show CDR1 as MDHEN and CDR2 as SYDVKM. This CDR3 region has 13 residues. V shed 9 bases and J 3 bases; nucleotides not matched to a gene: 8. CDR3: CASIRDRGYEQYF. CDR3 nucleotide sequence: TGTGCCAGTATTCGGGACAGAGGCTACGAGCAGTACTTC.

This clone was counted at least ten times. The chain uses TRBV9 and TRBJ2-5, with D tentatively TRBD2 (6 bases). Trimming took 7 bases from V and 5 from J, leaving 12 bases between them. Germline V lookup: CDR1 SGDLS, CDR2 YYNGEE. The CDR3 length is 12 residues. CDR3 coding DNA: TGTGCCAGCGGTCTCCGGGGGGAGACCCAGTACTTC. Protein product: CASGLRGETQYF.

The chain employs TRBV10-3 and TRBJ1-1, with 7 bases identical to TRBD1. Germline V CDR1 and CDR2: ENHRY, SYGVKD. The CDR3 spans 12 residues. Germline trimming cut 2 bases from V and 11 bases from J; bases unmatched to any gene: 5. The CDR3 sequence is CAISETSTGAFF. CDR3 nucleotide sequence: TGTGCCATCAGTGAGACTTCGACAGGGGCTTTCTTT.

The gene calls are TRBV5-6 and TRBJ1-5, with 8 bases aligning to TRBD1. The CDR3 consists of 15 residues. Germline-derived CDR1 and CDR2 are SGHDT and YYEEEE. The V segment lost 3 bases and the J segment 0 bases; nucleotides outside the gene matches: 2. This chain's CDR3 is CASSWGTGSNQPQHF. Written as DNA, the CDR3 is TGTGCCAGCAGCTGGGGGACAGGTAGCAATCAGCCCCAGCATTTT.

Worth noting for this clone: Other nucleotide sequences from this sample produce the same CDR3. The rearrangement joins TRBV27 to TRBJ2-6; 11 bases map to TRBD1. V was pared by 6 bases and J by 0 bases, with 4 bases of the junction left unmatched. Per germline, CDR1 MNHEY and CDR2 SMNVEV (reference sequence). The CDR3 sequence is 17 residues long. The CDR3 bases are TGTGCCAGCAGCCTGGACAGGGGGCCCTCTGGGGCCAACGTCCTGACTTTC. Protein sequence: CASSLDRGPSGANVLTF. Full variable domain (remainder filled in from reference TRBV27 and TRBJ2-6): EAQVTQNPRYLITVTGKKLTVTCSQNMNHEYMSWYRQDPGLGLRQIYYSMNVEVTDKGDVPEGYKVSRKEKRNFPLILESPSPNQTSLYFCASSLDRGPSGANVLTFGAGSRLTVL.

This clone was picked up a small number of times. The genes are TRBV5-4 and TRBJ2-5, with 9 nucleotides matching TRBD1. Germline V gene lookup returns CDR1 SGHNT and CDR2 YYREEE (reference sequence). The V and J ends lost 7 bases and 7 bases, in that order; junction bases with no gene match: 11. The CDR3 extends over 14 amino acids. CDR3 sequence reads: CASGPGQGEGTQYF. The CDR3 region has the DNA TGTGCCAGCGGGCCGGGACAGGGCGAGGGGACCCAGTACTTC.

The chain carries TRBV2 and TRBJ2-4, with 7 bases aligning to TRBD2. Per the germline V gene, CDR1 is SNHLY and CDR2 is FYNNEI. Unmatched junction bases numbered 6, after V lost 6 bases and J lost 4 bases. The length of the CDR3 is 14 residues. CDR3 nucleotide sequence: TGTGCCAGCAGCGAGGGACTAAAGAAAAACATTCAGTACTTC. It codes for CASSEGLKKNIQYF. Full variable domain (outside the CDR3, taken from reference TRBV2 and TRBJ2-4): EPEVTQTPSHQVTQMGQEVILRCVPISNHLYFYWYRQILGQKVEFLVSFYNNEISEKSEIFDDQFSVERPDGSNFTLKIRSTKLEDSAMYFCASSEGLKKNIQYFGAGTRLSVL.

This clone was detected a few times. The V gene is TRBV29-1, the J gene TRBJ1-2; 9 nucleotides match TRBD1. The CDR3 consists of 13 residues. The germline gives CDR1 SQVTM, CDR2 ANQGSEA. V lost 7 bases and J lost 7; bases outside the gene matches: 10. The CDR3 region has the DNA TGCAGCGCCAGGGACAGGGTTGGAATTGGCTACACCTTC. It specifies CSARDRVGIGYTF.

The chain has TRBV28 and TRBJ2-5, with a possible D match to TRBD1 (7 bases). Trimming removed 1 base at V and 2 bases at J, with 11 bases between. The CDR3 runs to 15 residues. Germline lookup yields CDR1 MDHEN and CDR2 SYDVKM. CDR3 bases: TGTGCCAGCAGTTTATTGTCAGGGGGGCAAGAGACCCAGTACTTC. It codes for CASSLLSGGQETQYF.

This clone was seen a few times. V is TRBV30 and J is TRBJ1-5; no reliable D call. This CDR3 spans 13 amino acids. The V end was cut by 1 base, the J end by 4 bases, with 8 bases between. Germline CDR1 GTSNPN, CDR2 SVGIG (reference sequence). DNA of the CDR3: TGTGCCTGGAGTGGCAGGATAAATCAGCCCCAGCATTTT. This encodes CAWSGRINQPQHF.

This clone was counted between two and nine times. V and J are TRBV11-2 and TRBJ1-2, with 9 bases fitting TRBD1. Germline CDR1 SGHAT, CDR2 FQNNGV. Germline trimming cut 5 bases from V and 4 bases from J; bases unmatched to any gene: 8. This CDR3 has 15 amino acids. Here the CDR3 DNA reads TGTGCCAGCAGCCTCGGACAGGGGAGAATCTATGGCTACACCTTC. Amino acids: CASSLGQGRIYGYTF.

This clone was seen a few times. The V and J genes are TRBV28 and TRBJ1-1; the D gene is possibly TRBD1 (5 bases). V lost 6 bases and J 0 bases, leaving 11 bases between the germline ends. The length of the CDR3 is 14 residues. In germline, CDR1 is MDHEN, CDR2 SYDVKM. CDR3 residues: CASRDGQMNTEAFF. CDR3 nucleotide sequence: TGTGCCAGCAGAGACGGACAAATGAACACTGAAGCTTTCTTT.

V and J are TRBV7-2 and TRBJ2-6; perhaps TRBD1 as D (6 bases). V lost 4 bases and J 0 bases, leaving 13 bases between the germline ends. This CDR3 spans 17 amino acids. The germline CDR1 and CDR2 sequences are SGHTA and FQGNSA. The CDR3 region has the DNA TGTGCCAGCAGCTCCCAGGGGTTTAGCTCTGGGGCCAACGTCCTGACTTTC. Translated: CASSSQGFSSGANVLTF. Full variable domain (missing parts from reference TRBV7-2 and TRBJ2-6): GAGVSQSPSNKVTEKGKDVELRCDPISGHTALYWYRQSLGQGLEFLIYFQGNSAPDKSGLPSDRFSAERTGGSVSTLTIQRTQQEDSAVYLCASSSQGFSSGANVLTFGAGSRLTVL.

This clone was found a few times. V usage is TRBV18 and J usage is TRBJ1-5, with TRBD1 matching over 7 bases. This CDR3 contains 14 residues. With 0 bases clipped from V and 6 bases from J, the junction kept 2 bases outside the gene matches. Germline V gene sequence: CDR1 KGHSH, CDR2 LQKENI. The CDR3 DNA is TGTGCCAGCTCACCACCGCGGGACAGTCAGCCCCAGCATTTT. It codes for CASSPPRDSQPQHF.

J is TRBJ2-5 and V is TRBV7-3; perhaps TRBD2 as D (7 bases). The CDR3 contains 16 residues. V gave up 2 bases and J gave up 6 bases, with 19 bases separating them. CDR1 and CDR2 from the germline V gene are SGHTA and FQGTGA. DNA for the CDR3: TGTGCCAGCAGCTTAGGCGGGGGTCAGGGGATTAAGACCCAGTACTTC. Its protein product is CASSLGGGQGIKTQYF.

This chain uses TRBV19 with TRBJ2-5; no firm D call. CDR3 size: 11 residues. V was pared by 8 bases and J by 1 base, with 5 bases between. Germline V gene lookup returns CDR1 LNHDA and CDR2 SQIVND (reference sequence). CDR3 loop: CASASQETQYF. The CDR3 DNA sequence: TGTGCCAGTGCGTCCCAAGAGACCCAGTACTTC.

This clone was detected only a few times. V is TRBV10-3 and J is TRBJ2-7, with D tentatively TRBD2 (5 bases). The germline V gene has CDR1 ENHRY and CDR2 SYGVKD. This CDR3 spans 15 amino acids. The V gene lost 0 bases and the J gene lost 2 bases, with 11 bases spanning the gap. CDR3 DNA sequence: TGTGCCATCAGTGAGTCTGTCGGGGTTACCTACGAGCAGTACTTC. Its translation is CAISESVGVTYEQYF.

This sequence joins TRBV13 and TRBJ1-5; tentative D call: TRBD1 (5 bases). The V gene's germline CDR1 is PRHDT and CDR2 FYEKMQ (reference sequence). The germline V and J ends were trimmed by 6 bases and 6 bases, with 15 bases remaining between them. CDR3 length: 14 residues. The CDR3 DNA reads TGTGCCAGCAGATCGAGTCAGGGAAGTCAGCCCCAGCATTTT. It codes for CASRSSQGSQPQHF.